This T cell receptor beta chain originates from a study of cytomegalovirus exposure and HLA in healthy donors. Vbeta (60) and Jbeta (13) primers were used in the PCR. The method was immunoSEQ multiplex PCR; TCRdb's version includes in-frame clones alone and lacks a portion of them. Of about 300,000 clones in the sample, roughly 90% were seen once. The CDR3 extends over 13 amino acids. V was cut by 0 bases and J by 3 bases, with 9 bases left in between. Germline CDR1 reads SQVTM; CDR2 reads ANQGSEA. The rearrangement joins TRBV29-1 to TRBJ2-7, with D possibly being TRBD1 (5 bases). Sequencing used PBMCs. This sequence was found in a man aged 40-49 years in good health and CMV-seropositive. The chain's CDR3 is CSVEDQGGYEQYF. The CDR3 DNA follows: TGCAGCGTTGAAGATCAGGGTGGCTACGAGCAGTACTTC.